A selection of T cell receptor beta chains follows, all from one sample in a study of cytomegalovirus exposure and HLA in healthy donors. TCRdb's copy holds only in-frame clones and misses some; the assay was immunoSEQ multiplex PCR. The table lists about 160,000 clones, over 60% of them singletons, with about 13% in the top ten. Sequencing was done on a sample of PBMCs. The receptors were gathered from a man between 35 and 55 years old in good health and CMV-seropositive. CDR3s include the opening cysteine and the closing phenylalanine or tryptophan. A D gene is named only where the DNA matches it firmly. Size is omitted from some rows. Given values are once, few, many or a class for expanded clones.

clone size,J gene,D gene,V gene,CDR3 protein,CDR3 DNA
.,TRBJ2-7,TRBD1,TRBV11-2,CASSTGEPQYF,TGTGCCAGCAGCACAGGGGAACCCCAGTACTTC
few,TRBJ2-7,.,TRBV15,CATSRGGTNREQYF,TGTGCCACCAGCAGAGGGGGGACAAACCGGGAGCAGTACTTC
few,TRBJ1-1,.,TRBV7-9,CSSSLGNTEAFF,TGTTCCAGCAGCCTCGGTAACACTGAAGCTTTCTTT
few,TRBJ1-1,.,TRBV11-2,CASSLNTGWDTEAFF,TGTGCCAGCAGCTTAAACACAGGGTGGGACACTGAAGCTTTCTTT
.,TRBJ2-7,.,TRBV5-1,CASSLTGSGYEQYF,TGCGCCAGCAGCTTGACGGGTTCAGGGTACGAGCAGTACTTC
.,TRBJ1-1,TRBD1,TRBV6-5,CASTDRVSEAFF,TGTGCCAGCACCGACAGGGTTTCTGAAGCTTTCTTT
.,TRBJ2-7,.,TRBV7-9,CASSVAGKAYEQYF,TGTGCCAGCAGCGTGGCAGGGAAGGCCTACGAGCAGTACTTC
few,TRBJ2-7,TRBD1,TRBV28,CASSLWDRGDYEQYF,TGTGCCAGCAGTTTATGGGACAGGGGAGACTACGAGCAGTACTTC
.,TRBJ1-4,.,TRBV29-1,CSVRAGGGEKLFF,TGCAGCGTACGTGCGGGGGGTGGGGAAAAACTGTTTTTT
.,TRBJ2-7,.,TRBV19,CASSISSEYEQYF,TGTGCCAGTAGTATCTCGTCGGAGTACGAGCAGTACTTC
.,TRBJ1-5,TRBD1,TRBV5-6,CASSLGQGTWQPQHF,TGTGCCAGCAGCTTGGGACAGGGGACGTGGCAGCCCCAGCATTTT
.,TRBJ2-1,.,TRBV9,CASSDADNSYNEQFF,TGTGCCAGCAGCGACGCGGACAACTCCTACAATGAGCAGTTCTTC
.,TRBJ2-3,.,TRBV9,CASSPYSDTQYF,TGTGCCAGCAGCCCTTACTCAGATACGCAGTATTTT
.,TRBJ1-5,.,TRBV6-1,CAIQGLGNQPQHF,TGTGCCATACAGGGTCTGGGCAATCAGCCCCAGCATTTT
.,TRBJ2-7,.,TRBV7-6,CASSLAPVRTAFYEQYF,TGTGCCAGCAGCTTAGCGCCCGTTAGGACAGCCTTCTACGAGCAGTACTTC
.,TRBJ2-3,.,TRBV27,CASGFFGRITDTQYF,TGTGCCAGCGGTTTTTTCGGGAGAATCACAGATACGCAGTATTTT
.,TRBJ2-7,.,TRBV9,CASSCRQPGAYEQYF,TGTGCCAGCAGCTGCCGACAGCCGGGGGCCTACGAGCAGTACTTC
.,TRBJ1-5,TRBD1,TRBV30,CAWSSKGAVPNQPQHF,TGTGCCTGGAGTTCTAAGGGGGCAGTTCCAAATCAGCCCCAGCATTTT
.,TRBJ2-3,.,TRBV28,CASSLTAPLTSTDTQYF,TGTGCCAGCAGTTTAACCGCGCCCCTTACTAGCACAGATACGCAGTATTTT
.,TRBJ1-5,.,TRBV7-9,CASSLEGSNQPQHF,TGTGCCAGCAGCTTGGAGGGGAGCAATCAGCCCCAGCATTTT
.,TRBJ1-2,TRBD1,TRBV11-2,CASSLEPTGLFRGYTF,TGTGCCAGCAGCTTAGAGCCGACAGGGTTATTTCGGGGCTACACCTTC